This TCR beta chain originates from a study of a mutant IDH1 vaccine in newly diagnosed glioma. Study as a whole: Earlier therapy was either radiotherapy, temozolomide, or both, and most got both.

Time point noted: week 35, safety follow-up. Alongside topical imiquimod, each dose of vaccine comprised 300 ug of mutant IDH1 20-mer peptide. The study enrolled donors with new WHO grade 3 or 4 IDH1-mutant, ATRX-lost astrocytomas. This clone occurred once. No antigen is known for it. Germline CDR1 SGHTA, CDR2 FQGNSA. The CDR3 totals 17 residues. V shed 2 bases and J 1 base; nucleotides not matched to a gene: 6. The protocol was immunoSEQ multiplex PCR, while the TCRdb copy is restricted to in-frame clones and leaves out a portion. The repertoire holds about 30,000 clones, roughly three quarters seen once, with 11% in the top ten.

The source material was PBMCs, sampled from a glioma patient whose treatment included an IDH1 peptide vaccine. This clonotype originated in a woman aged 40 to 49 with glioma. This sequence joins TRBV7-2 and TRBJ2-5; TRBD1 agrees at 11 bases. The CDR3 loop is CASSLRTGGGSQETQYF. CDR3 DNA: TGTGCCAGCAGCTTAAGGACAGGGGGCGGGTCCCAAGAGACCCAGTACTTC.